This is a list of T cell receptor beta chains from one sample in a study of blood T cell repertoires in COVID-19. Clones were sequenced by immunoSEQ multiplex PCR, and TCRdb holds only the in-frame ones, with some missing. Of around 220,000 clones listed, around 88% are singletons. The sequenced sample was PBMCs or T cells enriched from blood (not recorded which). The receptors shown here come from a woman aged 45 to 65 with acute COVID-19. CDR3s include the opening cysteine and the closing phenylalanine or tryptophan. D genes are given only for firm matches. The listing skips clone size in some rows; elsewhere it reads once, few, many or a size class.

size: NA
J: TRBJ1-5
D: TRBD1
V: TRBV15
DNA: TGTGCCACCAGCAGCCTTGACAGGGGACAGCCCCAGCATTTT
CDR3: CATSSLDRGQPQHF

size: NA
J: TRBJ2-7
D: TRBD1
V: TRBV7-2
DNA: TGTGCCAGCAGCTCTCCGGACAGGGCCACCTACGAGCAGTACTTC
CDR3: CASSSPDRATYEQYF

size: NA
J: TRBJ2-3
D: NA
V: TRBV18
DNA: TGTGCCAGCTCACGGGTTAGCGCCGATACGCAGTATTTT
CDR3: CASSRVSADTQYF

size: NA
J: TRBJ2-7
D: NA
V: TRBV29-1
DNA: TGCAGCGTTTCCACAAATTCCTACGAGCAGTACTTC
CDR3: CSVSTNSYEQYF

size: few
J: TRBJ1-2
D: NA
V: TRBV4-1
DNA: TGCGCCAGCAGCCCCGGGTCCCTTTATGGCTACACCTTC
CDR3: CASSPGSLYGYTF

size: NA
J: TRBJ2-1
D: TRBD2
V: TRBV27
DNA: TGTGCCAGCAGTTTATCGGGACTAGCGGGAATCTATGAGCAGTTCTTC
CDR3: CASSLSGLAGIYEQFF

size: NA
J: TRBJ2-1
D: TRBD2
V: TRBV5-4
DNA: TGTGCCAGCAGCCCGCGGGAGACGAGCAATGAGCAGTTCTTC
CDR3: CASSPRETSNEQFF

size: NA
J: TRBJ2-7
D: NA
V: TRBV3-1/TRBV3-2
DNA: TGTGCCAGCAGCGAGGGACTGGCGGGGGAGCAGTACTTC
CDR3: CASSEGLAGEQYF

size: NA
J: TRBJ1-2
D: TRBD1
V: TRBV6-5
DNA: TGTGCCACGGAGAAGACAGGGGCCCTTCGGTATGGCTACACCTTC
CDR3: CATEKTGALRYGYTF

size: once
J: TRBJ1-2
D: NA
V: TRBV29-1
DNA: TGCAGCGTTGGGGCCTATGGCTACACCTTC
CDR3: CSVGAYGYTF

size: NA
J: TRBJ2-3
D: NA
V: TRBV7-9
DNA: TGTGCCAGCAGCTTAGTGGGAGGACAGGCTCCAGATACGCAGTATTTT
CDR3: CASSLVGGQAPDTQYF

size: NA
J: TRBJ2-7
D: TRBD2
V: TRBV27
DNA: TGTGCCAGCCAAGCGGGGGTAGGGGCCTACGAGCAGTACTTC
CDR3: CASQAGVGAYEQYF

size: NA
J: TRBJ2-5
D: TRBD1
V: TRBV12-3/TRBV12-4
DNA: TGTGCCAGCGGGACAGTGGGCCAAGAGACCCAGTACTTC
CDR3: CASGTVGQETQYF

size: NA
J: TRBJ2-5
D: TRBD2
V: TRBV28
DNA: TGTGCCAGCAGTTTATGGCTAGCGGGAGTTGGGGGGGAGACCCAGTACTTC
CDR3: CASSLWLAGVGGETQYF

size: NA
J: TRBJ2-6
D: TRBD1
V: TRBV13
DNA: TGTGCCAGCAGCCACGGCCAGGGGGCGACTGGGGCCAACGTCCTGACTTTC
CDR3: CASSHGQGATGANVLTF

size: NA
J: TRBJ1-6
D: TRBD1
V: TRBV18
DNA: TGTGCCAGCTCACCAAAGGTCGGACAGGGGGGTTCACCCCTCCACTTT
CDR3: CASSPKVGQGGSPLHF

size: NA
J: TRBJ2-3
D: NA
V: TRBV28
DNA: TGTGCCAGCAGTCCCCGCCTACCGGATACGCAGTATTTT
CDR3: CASSPRLPDTQYF

size: NA
J: TRBJ1-1
D: NA
V: TRBV19
DNA: TGTGCCAGTACTGACAGGACCACTGAAGCTTTCTTT
CDR3: CASTDRTTEAFF

size: NA
J: TRBJ2-7
D: NA
V: TRBV28
DNA: TGTGCCAGCAGTTTGGGCCATCGGGGCGAGCAGTACTTC
CDR3: CASSLGHRGEQYF

size: NA
J: TRBJ2-4
D: TRBD1
V: TRBV10-3
DNA: TGTGCCATCAGTGAGACAGGGGGCGGCCTCGACAAAAACATTCAGTACTTC
CDR3: CAISETGGGLDKNIQYF

size: NA
J: TRBJ2-1
D: TRBD2
V: TRBV11-3
DNA: TGTGCCAGCAGCTCGGGACTAGCGAACAATGAGCAGTTCTTC
CDR3: CASSSGLANNEQFF

size: NA
J: TRBJ2-7
D: TRBD2
V: TRBV6-2/TRBV6-3
DNA: TGTGCCAGCAGTTACATGGCGGGGGCCTACGAGCAGTACTTC
CDR3: CASSYMAGAYEQYF

size: NA
J: TRBJ2-1
D: NA
V: TRBV11-2
DNA: TGTGCCAGCAGCTCATCAGGGGGAGGTTACAATGAGCAGTTCTTC
CDR3: CASSSSGGGYNEQFF

size: NA
J: TRBJ1-3
D: NA
V: TRBV27
DNA: TGTGCCAGCAGTTCCTCGGCCGGGTACGGCAACACCATATATTTT
CDR3: CASSSSAGYGNTIYF

size: NA
J: TRBJ2-2
D: TRBD2
V: TRBV5-3
DNA: TGTGCCAGAAGCCCGCGGGAGCGGGAGAACACCGGGGAGCTGTTTTTT
CDR3: CARSPRERENTGELFF

size: NA
J: TRBJ1-1
D: NA
V: TRBV29-1
DNA: TGCAGCGTTGAAAGAGGTTTCGGTGAAGCTTTCTTT
CDR3: CSVERGFGEAFF

size: NA
J: TRBJ2-3
D: TRBD2
V: TRBV29-1
DNA: TGCAGCGCCAAAACGGGAGGGGACCTCACAGATACGCAGTATTTT
CDR3: CSAKTGGDLTDTQYF

size: once
J: TRBJ2-7
D: NA
V: TRBV20-1
DNA: TGCAGTGCTGGGACAATCTACGAGCAGTACTTC
CDR3: CSAGTIYEQYF

size: NA
J: TRBJ2-7
D: NA
V: TRBV19
DNA: TGTGCCAGTAGTATTCGCCGGGAGACCCTCTACGAGCAGTACTTC
CDR3: CASSIRRETLYEQYF